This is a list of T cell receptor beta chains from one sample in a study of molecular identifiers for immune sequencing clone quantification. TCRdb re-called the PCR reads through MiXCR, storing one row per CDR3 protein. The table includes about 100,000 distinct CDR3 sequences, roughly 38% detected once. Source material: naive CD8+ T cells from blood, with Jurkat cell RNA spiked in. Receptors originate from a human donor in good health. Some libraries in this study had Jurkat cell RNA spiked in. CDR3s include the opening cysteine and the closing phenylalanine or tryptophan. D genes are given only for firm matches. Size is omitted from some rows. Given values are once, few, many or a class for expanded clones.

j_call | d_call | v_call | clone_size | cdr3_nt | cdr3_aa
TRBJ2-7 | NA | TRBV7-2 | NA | TGTGCCAGCAGCTGTGTGGAGGGCCCCTACGAGCAGTACTTC | CASSCVEGPYEQYF
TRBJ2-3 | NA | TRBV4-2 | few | TGTGCCAGCAGCCAAGAGTGGGGAAGAGGGGCAGATACGCAGTATTTT | CASSQEWGRGADTQYF
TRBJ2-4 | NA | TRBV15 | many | TGTGCCACCAGCAGAGATGCGGAGAAAGACATTCAGTACTTC | CATSRDAEKDIQYF
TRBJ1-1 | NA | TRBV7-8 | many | TGTGCCAGCAGCTTAGGTGGGGCTGAAGCTTTCTTT | CASSLGGAEAFF
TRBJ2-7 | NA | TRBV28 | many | TGTGCCAGCAGTCCCCGGGAGGGGGCCGCCCAGAAGTACTTC | CASSPREGAAQKYF
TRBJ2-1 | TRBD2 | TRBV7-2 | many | TGTGCCAGCAGCTTAGCACTAGCGGGAACTGGTGAGCAGTTCTTC | CASSLALAGTGEQFF
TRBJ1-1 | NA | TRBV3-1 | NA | TGTGCCGGTAGCCAAGAGTTGGAAGCTTTCTTT | CAGSQELEAFF
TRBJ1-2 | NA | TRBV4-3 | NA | TGCGCCAGCAGCCAAGCTACACTTTTTCCTTATGGCTACACCTTC | CASSQATLFPYGYTF
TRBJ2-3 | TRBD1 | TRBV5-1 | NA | TGCGCCAGCAGCTGGGCTGACAGGGGGCAAGATACGCAGTATTTT | CASSWADRGQDTQYF
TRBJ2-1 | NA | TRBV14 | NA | TGTGCCAGCAGCCAAGTAGGGAGCGTTGAGCAGTTCTTC | CASSQVGSVEQFF
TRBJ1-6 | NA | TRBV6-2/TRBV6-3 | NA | TGTGCCAGCAGTCCTTCCATAGAATCACCCCTCCACTTT | CASSPSIESPLHF
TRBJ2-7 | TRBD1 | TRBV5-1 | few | TGCGCCAGCAGCTTGGTCACAGGGGAAGTGGATGAGCAGTACTTC | CASSLVTGEVDEQYF
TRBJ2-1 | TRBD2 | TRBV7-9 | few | TGTGCCAGCAGCTTAGGTATGACTAGCGGGAGCGGTGAGCAGTTCTTC | CASSLGMTSGSGEQFF
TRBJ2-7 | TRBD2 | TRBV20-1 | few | TGCAGTGCTAGAAGACATAGCGGGACCAGCTACGAGCAGTACTTC | CSARRHSGTSYEQYF
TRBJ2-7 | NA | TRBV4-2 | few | TGTGCCAGCAGCCAAGAGAGGGCCGAGCAGTACTTC | CASSQERAEQYF
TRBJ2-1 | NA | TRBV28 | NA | TGTGCCAGCACAACTATAATGGGGGAGGAGGAGGAGTTCTTC | CASTTIMGEEEEFF
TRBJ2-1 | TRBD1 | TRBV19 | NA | TGTGCCGGTAGTACACTAGGAGGACTTACAGGGGGCTTATTCAATGAGCAGTTCTTC | CAGSTLGGLTGGLFNEQFF
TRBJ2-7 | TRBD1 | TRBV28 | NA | TGTGCCAGCAGACATCTCCGACAGGGTCCCTACGAGCAGTACTTC | CASRHLRQGPYEQYF
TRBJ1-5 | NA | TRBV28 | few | TGTGCCAGCAGTTTTCGCTTCCGGCCCGCGGGCAATCAGCCCCAGCATTTT | CASSFRFRPAGNQPQHF
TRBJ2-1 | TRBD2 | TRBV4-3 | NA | TGCGCCAGCAGCCAATCACCGGGACTAGCGGGAGCCCCCTACAATGAGCAGTTCTTC | CASSQSPGLAGAPYNEQFF
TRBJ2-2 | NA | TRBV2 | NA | TGTGCCAGCAGTGAAACGGGAGTTGCGGTCGGGGAGCTGTTTTTT | CASSETGVAVGELFF
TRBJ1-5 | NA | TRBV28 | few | TGTGCCAGCACTACGAGACAGGTGTTTAGCAATCAGCCCCAGCATTTT | CASTTRQVFSNQPQHF
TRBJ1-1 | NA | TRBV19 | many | TGTGCCACTAAAGTCGGGGGCACTGAAGCTTTCTTT | CATKVGGTEAFF
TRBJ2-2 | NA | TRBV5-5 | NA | TGTGCCAGCAGCTTGGCCCGGGGACGGGAGAACACCGGGGAGCTGTTTTTT | CASSLARGRENTGELFF
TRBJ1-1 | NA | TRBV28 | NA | TGTGCCAGCAGTTACCCGACAGAATTTAACACTGAAGCTTTCTTT | CASSYPTEFNTEAFF
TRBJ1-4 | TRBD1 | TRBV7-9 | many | TGTGCCAGCAGCACAGGGGTAGAGTTTGAAAAACTGTTTTTT | CASSTGVEFEKLFF
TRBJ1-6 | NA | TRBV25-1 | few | TGTGCCAGCAGTCGGGCCTTCTATAATTCACCCCTCCACTTT | CASSRAFYNSPLHF
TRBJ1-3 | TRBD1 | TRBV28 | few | TGTGCCAGCAGTTTCGGCAGGGGGGTTGGAAACACCATATATTTT | CASSFGRGVGNTIYF
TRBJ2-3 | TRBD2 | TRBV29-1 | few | TGCAGCGCTCAAGGGCAGTCGGCTAGCGGGATCACAGATACGCAGTATTTT | CSAQGQSASGITDTQYF
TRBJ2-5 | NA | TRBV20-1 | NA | TGCAGTGCTATGGGGGGGCTGGTAGAGACCCAGTACTTC | CSAMGGLVETQYF
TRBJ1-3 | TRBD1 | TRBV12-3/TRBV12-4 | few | TGTGCCAGCAGTCTTCAGTCAGGGGGCGACGGAAACACCATATATTTT | CASSLQSGGDGNTIYF
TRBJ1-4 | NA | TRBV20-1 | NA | TGCAGTGCCGTGACAGCTATTAATGAAAAACTGTTTTTT | CSAVTAINEKLFF
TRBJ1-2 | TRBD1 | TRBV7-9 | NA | TGTGCCAGCAGTACCGGGACAGAACTTTACTATGGCTACACCTTC | CASSTGTELYYGYTF
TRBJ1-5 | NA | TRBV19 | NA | TGTGCCAGTAGCCCCTGGGGGACTAGCAATCAGCCCCAGCATTTT | CASSPWGTSNQPQHF
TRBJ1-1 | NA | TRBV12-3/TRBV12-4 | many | TGTGCCAGCAGTGGCCCCCCGGGTGAAGCTTTCTTT | CASSGPPGEAFF
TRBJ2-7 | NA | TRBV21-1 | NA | TGTGCCAGCAGCCGTCGTCCGGGAGTAGAGCAGTACTTC | CASSRRPGVEQYF
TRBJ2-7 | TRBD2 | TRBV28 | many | TGTGCCAGCAGTACCGGACTAGCGGGAGAGTACGAGCAGTACTTC | CASSTGLAGEYEQYF
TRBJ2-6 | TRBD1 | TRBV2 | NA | TGTGCCAGCAGGGGGAACAGGGGGACTGGGGCCAACGTCCTGACTTTC | CASRGNRGTGANVLTF
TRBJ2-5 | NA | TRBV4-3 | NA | TGCGCCAGCAGCCAAGGGATATGGGGGAGAGAGACCCAGTACTTC | CASSQGIWGRETQYF
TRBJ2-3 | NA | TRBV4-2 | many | TGTGCCAGCAGCCAGTACACAGATACGCAGTATTTT | CASSQYTDTQYF
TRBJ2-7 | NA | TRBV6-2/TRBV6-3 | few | TGTGCCAGCAGTTACTCGATATCTGGGCAGACCTACGAGCAGTACTTC | CASSYSISGQTYEQYF
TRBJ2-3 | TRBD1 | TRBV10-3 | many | TGTGCCATCAGTGAGCCCTCAGGGGGCCTTACGCAGTATTTT | CAISEPSGGLTQYF
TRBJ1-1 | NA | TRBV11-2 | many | TGTGCCAGCACCACGGGGCATCCTGAAGCTTTCTTT | CASTTGHPEAFF
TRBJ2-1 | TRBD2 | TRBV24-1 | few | TGTGCCACCAGAGCTCGACTAGCGGGAGGAGGTTGGCGGCAGTTCTTC | CATRARLAGGGWRQFF
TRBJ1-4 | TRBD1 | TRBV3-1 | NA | TGTGCCAGCAGCGAAGCCGACAGGGACATAAATGAAAAACTGTTTTTT | CASSEADRDINEKLFF
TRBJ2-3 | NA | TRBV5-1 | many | TGCGCCAGCAGCTTGGTGGCGGACACAGATACGCAGTATTTT | CASSLVADTDTQYF